This T cell receptor (beta chain) stems from a study of T cell repertoires in cytomegalovirus infection. Study background: Public TCR beta signature analysis indicated the presence of both CMV infection and matching HLA type. Study-level results: CMV-specific TCR beta clonotypes restricted by HLA-C were the ones dominating the ex vivo response. Carriers of CMV and the relevant HLA type were discriminated by public TCR beta frequency.

Concerning this clonotype: The antigen is undetermined.

TCRdb ran MiXCR on the reads and lists one entry per CDR3 protein. This sample has 350,000 to 450,000 distinct CDR3 sequences; around a sixth occur once, and the top ten carry around 9.3%. Trimming took off 6 bases at V and 9 bases at J, with 20 bases between the two ends. The CDR3 length is 15 residues. V usage is TRBV23-1 and J usage is TRBJ1-4; the D is unclear. TRBV23-1 is treated as an ORF (open reading frame) with a function not yet certain. The sample consisted of PBMCs. The TCR comes from a human donor in good health (CMV status not recorded). Some clones in this sample may be carry-over from other donors' samples. This chain's CDR3 is CASSPSQCLKKKLFF. CDR3 sequence (DNA): TGCGCCAGCAGCCCTTCACAGTGTTTGAAGAAAAAACTGTTTTTT.